This record concerns one TCR beta chain sequence. What antigen it recognizes has not been identified. Nothing much larger sits one base from this clone, and base qualities are not available. From its cysteine to its phenylalanine, the CDR3 spans 14 amino acids. Of the read, only the CDR3 DNA is kept; its 42 bases are in frame from base 1. According to the germline V gene, CDR1 reads SGDLS and CDR2 reads YYNGEE. Ends trimmed: V by 6 bases, J by 4 bases; bases unmatched to a gene: 7. The protocol used for the library was RT-PCR. Sequenced on an Illumina HiSeq 2500. Using fastp trimming at Q25 and MiXCR clonotype assembly, TCRdb reanalyzed the public sequencing data and kept in-frame beta chains. When rows share a CDR3 protein, they turn into one entry using the most common DNA and genes. The sample yields 290,000 or so distinct CDR3 sequences; roughly 22% were counted once. Clones ranked in the top ten supply 10% of the sample.

The data were obtained in a study of response to subunit inactivated influenza vaccine (dated by TCRdb to the late 2010s). Broadly, across the study: To follow how T cells responded to a trivalent subunit inactivated influenza vaccine, the researchers relied on deep quantitative profiling of the T cell receptor repertoire. Beyond this particular receptor, the publication reports: According to the authors, only a limited number of new T cells may be recruited by each seasonal influenza vaccination.

The sequence came from a man between 50 and 69 years old who received an inactivated influenza vaccine. Donor details come from another sample of the same person, matched by shared clones. The starting material was PBMCs from blood, obtained less than 22 months after vaccination. The chain employs TRBV9 and TRBJ1-3; 7 bases in between match TRBD1. The CDR3 in this case is CASNDRVEGNTIYF. The DNA is as follows: TGTGCCAGCAACGACAGGGTCGAAGGAAACACCATATATTTT. Where the CDR3 stops, the reference TRBV9 and TRBJ1-3 genes take over; the full variable domain is DSGVTQTPKHLITATGQRVTLRCSPRSGDLSVYWYQQSLDQGLQFLIQYYNGEERAKGNILERFSAQQFPDLHSELNLSSLELGDSALYFCASNDRVEGNTIYFGEGSWLTVV.